This entry lists 18 T cell receptor beta chains sequenced from one sample in a study of OX40 agonist ivuxolimab in advanced cancers. Sequenced by immunoSEQ multiplex PCR; TCRdb stores in-frame clones only, minus some. The sample lists some 33,000 clones; more than 75% were seen once. Here the sequenced sample was CD4+ or CD8+ T cells sorted from blood, taken in a trial of the OX40 agonist ivuxolimab. These receptors were collected from an adult with an advanced solid tumor such as melanoma, head and neck, liver or kidney cancer.

This clone was picked up one time. The rearrangement links TRBV11-3 to TRBJ2-6; D might be TRBD1 (5 bases). The CDR3 is made up of 15 amino acids. CDR1 is SGHNT and CDR2 is YENEEA in the germline V gene. V lost 6 bases, J lost 4 bases, and 13 bases lay in between. CDR3 bases: TGTGCCAGCAGGTCCCCGACAGCCGGGGCCAACGTCCTGACTTTC. This codes for CASRSPTAGANVLTF.

The chain links TRBV6-1 to TRBJ1-2; 7 bases are a match to TRBD1. Germline V gene lookup returns CDR1 MNHNS and CDR2 SASEGT. CDR3 length equals 16 residues. Trimming at V came to 1 base and at J to 6 bases, leaving 11 bases not matched to a gene. CDR3 protein: CASSEVRTGVIDGYTF. For the CDR3, the DNA is TGTGCCAGCAGTGAAGTCCGGACAGGAGTCATAGATGGCTACACCTTC.

V usage is TRBV7-3 and J usage is TRBJ2-5, with D perhaps TRBD2 (6 bases). The CDR3 contains 16 residues. Germline V lookup: CDR1 SGHTA, CDR2 FQGTGA. Deletions cut 2 bases from V and 3 bases from J, with 16 bases between. The CDR3 here is CASSLGPGERKETQYF. CDR3 coding DNA: TGTGCCAGCAGCTTAGGTCCGGGGGAGAGAAAAGAGACCCAGTACTTC.

This rearrangement joins TRBV27 to TRBJ2-1; D is possibly TRBD1 or TRBD2 (6 bases each). Germline V lookup: CDR1 MNHEY, CDR2 SMNVEV (reference sequence). Trimming stripped 8 bases from V and 4 bases from J, with 24 bases between. This CDR3 has 17 amino acids. This CDR3 reads CASSWGARLGLYNEQFF. As DNA, the CDR3 is TGTGCCAGCTCTTGGGGGGCACGCTTGGGGTTATACAATGAGCAGTTCTTC.

The rearrangement joins TRBV13 to TRBJ2-2, with TRBD2 identical over 7 bases. Germline CDR1 reads PRHDT; CDR2 reads FYEKMQ (reference sequence). The trim removed 6 bases at V and 3 bases at J, leaving 7 bases unmatched. The length of the CDR3 is 15 residues. The DNA of the CDR3 is TGTGCCAGCAGGTTGAGCGGGACTTACACCGGGGAGCTGTTTTTT. It codes for CASRLSGTYTGELFF.

The chain employs TRBV11-2 and TRBJ2-5; unclear D gene. This CDR3 is 15 amino acids long. The V end was cut by 6 bases, the J end by 0 bases, with 14 bases between. CDR1 and CDR2 (germline): SGHAT, FQNNGV. Here the CDR3 DNA reads TGTGCCAGCAGTGCCACTTGGCGCTACCAAGAGACCCAGTACTTC. This encodes CASSATWRYQETQYF.

In its sample, this clone was seen a few times. The chain recombines TRBV4-2 with TRBJ1-1; TRBD1 matches 10 bases. The CDR3 sequence is 17 residues long. Germline assignment: CDR1 LGHNA and CDR2 YNFKEQ. J gave up 2 bases and V 4 bases, and 10 bases lay outside the gene matches. For the CDR3, the DNA is TGTGCCAGCAGCCGCCAGGACAGGGGGATAATAAACACTGAAGCTTTCTTT. Its protein is CASSRQDRGIINTEAFF.

V is TRBV29-1 and J is TRBJ2-2, with D tentatively TRBD1 (5 bases). Germline lookup yields CDR1 SQVTM and CDR2 ANQGSEA. V lost 6 bases and J 0 bases, leaving 8 bases between the germline ends. The CDR3 loop spans 13 amino acids. CDR3 amino acids: CSVSQANTGELFF. CDR3 nucleotides: TGCAGCGTATCACAGGCGAACACCGGGGAGCTGTTTTTT.

This clone has a handful of counts. V and J are TRBV28 and TRBJ2-4; D uncertain. Germline CDR1 and CDR2: MDHEN and SYDVKM. The CDR3 covers 14 residues. V was trimmed by 6 bases and J by 0 bases, leaving 9 bases between them. The CDR3 sequence is CASRALSAKNIQYF. DNA of the CDR3: TGTGCCAGCAGAGCGTTGTCAGCCAAAAACATTCAGTACTTC.

This clone was observed a single time. The chain links TRBV30 to TRBJ2-3; 7 bases map to TRBD2. The CDR3 consists of 15 residues. V shed 1 base and J 5 bases; nucleotides not matched to a gene: 9. Germline CDR1 reads GTSNPN; CDR2 reads SVGIG (reference sequence). CDR3 region: CAWSGMSGKRDTQYF. Here the CDR3 DNA reads TGTGCCTGGAGTGGGATGAGCGGGAAAAGAGATACGCAGTATTTT.

The chain combines TRBV7-9 with TRBJ2-2, with TRBD1 as a possible D gene (6 bases). The CDR3 is made up of 19 amino acids. Germline V lookup: CDR1 SEHNR, CDR2 FQNEAQ (reference sequence). V shed 1 base and J shed 7 bases, with 25 bases lying between them. The CDR3 loop reads CASSLDATAGARSNGELFF. As DNA, the CDR3 is TGTGCCAGCAGCTTAGATGCGACTGCAGGGGCGCGGAGTAACGGGGAGCTGTTTTTT.

This clone showed up just once. The chain is built from TRBV4-1 and TRBJ1-2; 7 bases map to TRBD1. The V segment lost 1 base and the J segment 4 bases; nucleotides outside the gene matches: 3. Germline V gene lookup returns CDR1 MGHRA and CDR2 YSYEKL. The CDR3 is made up of 14 amino acids. The DNA for the CDR3 is TGCGCCAGCAGCCAAGGACAGGGTGTCTATGGCTACACCTTC. This codes for CASSQGQGVYGYTF.

The rearrangement links TRBV6-5 to TRBJ2-1; no definite D call. This CDR3 comprises 14 residues. The germline V gene has CDR1 MNHEY and CDR2 SVGAGI. Trimming took off 6 bases at V and 9 bases at J, with 18 bases between the two ends. The CDR3 bases are TGTGCCAGCAGCCGCTCCAACAACGTCGGTGAGCAGTTCTTC. Its protein product is CASSRSNNVGEQFF.

J is TRBJ1-2 and V is TRBV5-4; possible D gene TRBD1, 5 bases. The ends were cut back, 4 bases at V and 4 bases at J, with 14 bases in the middle. This CDR3 has 14 amino acids. CDR1 is SGHNT and CDR2 is YYREEE in the germline V gene (reference sequence). The CDR3 bases are TGTGCCAGCAGCCCGGGACCGCAGACCTATGGCTACACCTTC. Translated: CASSPGPQTYGYTF.

The chain uses TRBV5-4 and TRBJ1-5; a possible D gene is TRBD1 (5 bases). Deletions cut 4 bases from V and 3 bases from J, with 8 bases between. The CDR3 is made up of 13 amino acids. The V gene's germline CDR1 is SGHNT and CDR2 YYREEE (reference sequence). DNA of the CDR3: TGTGCCAGCAGCAGGGACCCCAATCAGCCCCAGCATTTT. Protein product: CASSRDPNQPQHF.

This sequence joins TRBV4-1 and TRBJ2-5; D gene unclear. The CDR3 totals 14 residues. CDR1 is MGHRA, CDR2 YSYEKL, per germline. Trimming removed 1 base at V and 2 bases at J, with 8 bases between. The CDR3 protein is CASSQGPRQETQYF. DNA for the CDR3: TGCGCCAGCAGCCAAGGACCGAGGCAAGAGACCCAGTACTTC.

The chain uses TRBV4-2 and TRBJ1-5; D unclear. V lost 0 bases and J 6 bases, leaving 6 bases between the germline ends. This CDR3 is 13 amino acids long. Germline loops: CDR1 LGHNA, CDR2 YNFKEQ. The CDR3 loop reads CASSQEPVQPQHF. Written as DNA, the CDR3 is TGTGCCAGCAGCCAAGAACCCGTTCAGCCCCAGCATTTT.

The chain recombines TRBV7-9 with TRBJ2-2; D ambiguous. Trimming removed 1 base from V and 2 bases from J, with 8 bases in between. The CDR3 runs to 15 residues. CDR1 SEHNR and CDR2 FQNEAQ come from the germline V gene (reference sequence). This chain's CDR3 is CASSLVGPNTGELFF. CDR3 bases: TGTGCCAGCAGCTTAGTCGGGCCTAACACCGGGGAGCTGTTTTTT.